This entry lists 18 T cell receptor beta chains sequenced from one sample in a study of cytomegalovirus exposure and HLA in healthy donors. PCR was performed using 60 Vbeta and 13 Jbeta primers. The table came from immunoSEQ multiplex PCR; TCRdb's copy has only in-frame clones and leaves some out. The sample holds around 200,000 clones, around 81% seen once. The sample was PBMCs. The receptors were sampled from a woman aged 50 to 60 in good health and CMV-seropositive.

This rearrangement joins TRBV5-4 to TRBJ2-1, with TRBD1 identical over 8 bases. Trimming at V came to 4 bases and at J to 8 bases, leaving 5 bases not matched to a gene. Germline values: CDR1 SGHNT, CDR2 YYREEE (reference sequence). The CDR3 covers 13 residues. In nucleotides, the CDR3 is TGTGCCAGCAGCAAGGGACAGGACGATGAGCAGTTCTTC. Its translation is CASSKGQDDEQFF.

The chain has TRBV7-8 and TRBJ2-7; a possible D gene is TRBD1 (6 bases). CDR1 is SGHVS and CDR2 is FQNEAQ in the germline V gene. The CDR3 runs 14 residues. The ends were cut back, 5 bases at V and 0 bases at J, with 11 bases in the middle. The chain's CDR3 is CASSLADSSYEQYF. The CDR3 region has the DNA TGTGCCAGCAGCCTCGCGGACAGCTCCTACGAGCAGTACTTC.

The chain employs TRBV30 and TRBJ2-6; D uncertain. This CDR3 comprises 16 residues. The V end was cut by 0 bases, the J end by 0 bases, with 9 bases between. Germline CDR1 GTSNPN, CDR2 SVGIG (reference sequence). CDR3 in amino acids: CAWSVSVSSGANVLTF. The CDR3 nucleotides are TGTGCCTGGAGTGTGAGTGTGAGCTCTGGGGCCAACGTCCTGACTTTC.

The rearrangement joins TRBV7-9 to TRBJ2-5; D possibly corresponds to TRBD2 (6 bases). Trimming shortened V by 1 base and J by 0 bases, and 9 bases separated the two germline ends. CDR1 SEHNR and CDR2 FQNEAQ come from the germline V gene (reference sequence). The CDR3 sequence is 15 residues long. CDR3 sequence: CASSLGAGNQETQYF. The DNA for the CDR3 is TGTGCCAGCAGCTTAGGGGCGGGGAACCAAGAGACCCAGTACTTC.

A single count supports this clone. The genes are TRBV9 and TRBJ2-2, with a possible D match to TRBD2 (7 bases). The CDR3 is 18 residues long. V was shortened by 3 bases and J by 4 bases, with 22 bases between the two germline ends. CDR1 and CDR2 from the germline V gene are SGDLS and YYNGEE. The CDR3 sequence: CASSAPLEGGLGTGELFF. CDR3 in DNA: TGTGCCAGCAGCGCCCCTCTCGAGGGGGGGCTCGGCACCGGGGAGCTGTTTTTT. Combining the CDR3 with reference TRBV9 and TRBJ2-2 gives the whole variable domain DSGVTQTPKHLITATGQRVTLRCSPRSGDLSVYWYQQSLDQGLQFLIQYYNGEERAKGNILERFSAQQFPDLHSELNLSSLELGDSALYFCASSAPLEGGLGTGELFFGEGSRLTVL.

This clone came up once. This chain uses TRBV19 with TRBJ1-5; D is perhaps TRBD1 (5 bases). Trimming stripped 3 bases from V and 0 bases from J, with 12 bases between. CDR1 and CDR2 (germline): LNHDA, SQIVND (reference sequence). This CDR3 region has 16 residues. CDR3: CASSMGQIYSNQPQHF. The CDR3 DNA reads TGTGCCAGTAGTATGGGGCAGATCTATAGCAATCAGCCCCAGCATTTT.

The CDR3 loop is CAWSVNSGDTQYF. CDR3 DNA: TGTGCCTGGAGTGTGAATTCAGGAGATACGCAGTATTTT. The V gene is TRBV30, the J gene TRBJ2-3; D is ambiguous. V lost 0 bases, J lost 5 bases, and 9 bases lay in between. CDR1 and CDR2 from the germline V gene are GTSNPN and SVGIG (reference sequence). The CDR3 covers 13 residues.

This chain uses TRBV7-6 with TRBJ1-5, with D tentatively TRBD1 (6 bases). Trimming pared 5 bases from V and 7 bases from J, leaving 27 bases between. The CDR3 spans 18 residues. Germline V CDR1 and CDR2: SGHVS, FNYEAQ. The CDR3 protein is CASSPWGPSTGQGQPQHF. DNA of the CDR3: TGTGCCAGCAGCCCCTGGGGGCCCAGCACAGGGCAGGGGCAGCCCCAGCATTTT.

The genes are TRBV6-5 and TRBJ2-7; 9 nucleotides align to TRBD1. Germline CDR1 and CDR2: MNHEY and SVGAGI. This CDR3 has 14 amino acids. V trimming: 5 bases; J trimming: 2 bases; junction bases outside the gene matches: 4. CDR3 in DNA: TGTGCCAGCAGTAGGAGGACAGGGGCCTACGAGCAGTACTTC. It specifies CASSRRTGAYEQYF.

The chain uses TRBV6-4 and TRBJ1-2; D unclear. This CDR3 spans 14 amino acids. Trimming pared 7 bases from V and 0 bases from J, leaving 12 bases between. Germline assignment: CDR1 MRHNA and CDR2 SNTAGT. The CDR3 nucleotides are TGTGCCAGCACCATACCAGTACCTAACTATGGCTACACCTTC. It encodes CASTIPVPNYGYTF.

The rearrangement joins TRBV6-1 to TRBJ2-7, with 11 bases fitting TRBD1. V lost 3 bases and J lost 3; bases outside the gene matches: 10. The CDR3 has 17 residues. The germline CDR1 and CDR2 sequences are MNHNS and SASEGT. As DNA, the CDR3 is TGTGCCAGCAGTGACTATAGAACCGGGACAGGGGGCTACGAGCAGTACTTC. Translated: CASSDYRTGTGGYEQYF.

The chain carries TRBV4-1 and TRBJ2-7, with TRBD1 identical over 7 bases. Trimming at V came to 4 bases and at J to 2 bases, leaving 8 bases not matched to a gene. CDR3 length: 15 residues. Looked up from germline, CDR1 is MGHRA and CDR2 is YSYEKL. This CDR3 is CASSPGTADTYEQYF. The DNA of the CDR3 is TGCGCCAGCAGCCCCGGGACAGCAGATACCTACGAGCAGTACTTC.

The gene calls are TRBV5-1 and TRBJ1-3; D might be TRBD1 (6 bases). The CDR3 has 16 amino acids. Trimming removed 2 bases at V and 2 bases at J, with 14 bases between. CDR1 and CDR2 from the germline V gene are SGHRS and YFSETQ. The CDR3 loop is CASSLINTGTGNTIYF. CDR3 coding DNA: TGCGCCAGCAGCTTAATCAATACAGGGACTGGAAACACCATATATTTT.

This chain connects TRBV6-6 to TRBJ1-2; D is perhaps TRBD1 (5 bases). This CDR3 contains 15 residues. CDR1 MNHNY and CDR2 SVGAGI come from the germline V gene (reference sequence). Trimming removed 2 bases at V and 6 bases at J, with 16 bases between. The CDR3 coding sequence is TGTGCCAGCAGTTACGAAGTAGGAGGGGCAAATGGCTACACCTTC. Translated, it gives CASSYEVGGANGYTF.

CDR3: CASSYGLLEQYF. CDR3 in DNA: TGTGCCAGCAGTTACGGGCTGCTGGAGCAGTACTTC. The genes are TRBV6-6 and TRBJ2-7, with D unresolved. V lost 2 bases to trimming and J lost 7 bases, with 9 bases between them. Germline V gene lookup returns CDR1 MNHNY and CDR2 SVGAGI (reference sequence). There are 12 residues in the CDR3.

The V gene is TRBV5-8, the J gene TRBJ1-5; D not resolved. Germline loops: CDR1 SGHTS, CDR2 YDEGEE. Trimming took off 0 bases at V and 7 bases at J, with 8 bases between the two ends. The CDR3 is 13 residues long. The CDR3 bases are TGTGCCAGCAGCTTGGGGGAGGGACAGCCCCAGCATTTT. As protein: CASSLGEGQPQHF.

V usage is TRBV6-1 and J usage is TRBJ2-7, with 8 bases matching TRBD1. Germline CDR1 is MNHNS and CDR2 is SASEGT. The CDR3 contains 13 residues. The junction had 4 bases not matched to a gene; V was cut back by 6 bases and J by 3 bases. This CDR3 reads CASRRQGFYEQYF. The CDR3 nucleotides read TGTGCCAGCAGAAGACAGGGGTTCTACGAGCAGTACTTC.

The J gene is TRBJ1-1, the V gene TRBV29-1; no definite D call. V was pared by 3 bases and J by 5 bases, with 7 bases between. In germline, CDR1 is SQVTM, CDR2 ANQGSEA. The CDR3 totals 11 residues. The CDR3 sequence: CSVDERTEAFF. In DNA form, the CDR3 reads TGCAGCGTTGATGAACGGACTGAAGCTTTCTTT.